The rows below give T cell receptor beta chains drawn from one sample of a study of CD8+CD57+ T cells in acquired aplastic anemia. MiXCR, applied by TCRdb to the reads, yields one record per CDR3 protein. The data contain about 190,000 distinct CDR3 sequences, 50% to 55% of them singletons. The source material was sorted CD4+, CD8+, or CD8+CD57+ T cells (not recorded which) from PBMCs. All receptors derive from a human donor in good health, serving as a control. Each CDR3 is given with its conserved first and last residue. The D gene is left open where the match is weak. Size is stated for part of the rows, as once, few or many counts, or as a class when the clone is expanded.

- | TRBJ2-7 | TRBV7-3 | many | TGTGCCAGCAGCTTAACAGAAAACTCCTACGAGCAGTACTTC | CASSLTENSYEQYF
- | TRBJ2-5 | TRBV10-3 | - | TGTGCCATCACTAACCAGGGCGGGCAGGGAACCTTAGGGGAGACCCAGTACTTC | CAITNQGGQGTLGETQYF
TRBD1 | TRBJ2-7 | TRBV5-8 | few | TGTGCCAGCAGAGATGACAGGGGGCTAAACTACGAGCAGTACTTC | CASRDDRGLNYEQYF
- | TRBJ1-1 | TRBV6-5 | few | TGTGCCAGCAGTTATTCCGCAGGGATGAGCACTGAAGCTTTCTTT | CASSYSAGMSTEAFF
TRBD2 | TRBJ2-5 | TRBV11-2 | - | TGTGCCAGCAGCCTGTGGACTAGCGGGAGACCAGAGACCCAGTACTTC | CASSLWTSGRPETQYF
- | TRBJ2-7 | TRBV25-1 | - | TGTGCCAGCAGTGTCCGGCAGGGAGGCTACGAGCAGTACTTC | CASSVRQGGYEQYF
- | TRBJ2-3 | TRBV7-2 | many | TGTGCCAGCAGCTTAGACGTGGGCACAGATACGCAGTATTTT | CASSLDVGTDTQYF
TRBD1 | TRBJ2-7 | TRBV14 | few | TGTGCCAGCAGCCAAGATTTTGACAGGGGGCTCTACGAGCAGTACTTC | CASSQDFDRGLYEQYF
- | TRBJ1-2 | TRBV18 | - | TGTGCCAGCTCACAGCAATCGACAGCTAACTATGGCTACACCTTC | CASSQQSTANYGYTF
TRBD1 | TRBJ2-5 | TRBV15 | once | TGTGCCACCAGCAGAGTGACAGGGGAAGAGACCCAGTACTTC | CATSRVTGEETQYF
- | TRBJ2-2 | TRBV7-8 | many | TGTGCCAGCAGCTTGACAGCGAACACCGGGGAGCTGTTTTTT | CASSLTANTGELFF
- | TRBJ1-1 | TRBV7-9 | many | TGTGCCAGCAGCCAGGCGGGGGGAGGGACTGAAGCTTTCTTT | CASSQAGGGTEAFF
- | TRBJ1-1 | TRBV12-3/TRBV12-4 | - | TGTGCCAGCACTAATGGGGGTACTGAAGCTTTCTTT | CASTNGGTEAFF
TRBD1 | TRBJ2-5 | TRBV14 | many | TGTGCCAGCAGCCCAATGACAGGGTCCCAAGAGACCCAGTACTTC | CASSPMTGSQETQYF
TRBD1 | TRBJ1-1 | TRBV5-5 | - | TGTGCCAGCAGCTTCAGGGGGTCCGCGGTGGTGAACACTGAAGCTTTCTTT | CASSFRGSAVVNTEAFF
- | TRBJ2-2 | TRBV7-6 | - | - | CASSLGETQYFGELFF
TRBD1 | TRBJ2-3 | TRBV7-2 | many | TGTGCCAGCAGCTTAGTGGGGACAGGGACAGATACGCAGTATTTT | CASSLVGTGTDTQYF
- | TRBJ1-1 | TRBV2 | - | TGTGCTAGTCGGGGGGTATGGAACACTGAAGCTTTCTTT | CASRGVWNTEAFF
TRBD1 | TRBJ2-7 | TRBV28 | many | TGTGCCAGCAGTGGGGGACAGGGTTCCTACGAGCAGTACTTC | CASSGGQGSYEQYF
TRBD1 | TRBJ2-1 | TRBV25-1 | few | TGTGCCAGCAGTGGGGGTCTCGGACAGGGGGGGAATGAGCAGTTCTTC | CASSGGLGQGGNEQFF
- | TRBJ2-5 | TRBV7-9 | few | TGTGCCAGCAGCAAGAGTTTGGAGACCCAGTACTTC | CASSKSLETQYF
- | TRBJ1-2 | TRBV7-3 | - | TGTGCCAACAAAGATGACCCCTCGAAGAGTGGCTACACCTTC | CANKDDPSKSGYTF